This T cell receptor beta chain was captured in a study of tumor and adjacent non-tumor tissue in lung cancer. Three rounds of nested PCR, following a modified ARM-PCR protocol, produced the TCRbeta library. MiXCR was run by TCRdb on the multiplex PCR reads, yielding one entry per CDR3 protein. Here the sample spans about 67,000 distinct CDR3 sequences, about 77% being singletons. Comment on this clonotype: Its antigen is still unknown.

Study results and limitations: Top 100 clones took a larger repertoire share in normal lung.

The V end lost 5 bases, the J end lost 4 bases, and 20 bases lay between the germline ends. The germline gives CDR1 GTSNPN, CDR2 SVGIG (reference sequence). The CDR3 spans 15 residues. RNA was extracted from bulk tissue without any cell sorting. The normal lung tissue was taken more than 3 cm from the tumor edge. The clonotype was recovered from a man aged 60 to 75 with non-small cell lung cancer. The V call is TRBV30, the J call TRBJ1-1; a possible D gene is TRBD1 (6 bases). The sequenced sample was distant non-tumor lung tissue. The CDR3 DNA sequence: TGTGCCTGGGCGATCCAGGGGAGTAAGAGCACTGAAGCTTTCTTT. The encoded protein is CAWAIQGSKSTEAFF.